The rows below give T cell receptor beta chains drawn from one sample of a study of hypomethylating agent response in myelodysplastic syndrome. Using immunoSEQ multiplex PCR, the repertoire was profiled, and TCRdb retains in-frame clones only, with some absent. Of thousands of clones detected, roughly 80% appear once; the ten largest clones hold approximately 27%. This specimen consisted of bone marrow, obtained before or after starting hypomethylating agent treatment for myelodysplastic syndrome (not recorded which). The receptors here all came from a human donor with myelodysplastic syndrome. The CDR3 runs from the conserved cysteine through the conserved F or W.

len | v_gene | CDR3aa
15 | TRBV7-9 | CASSPPDRGLNEQYF
14 | TRBV9 | CASSVAQGLPPLHF
14 | TRBV18 | CASSPTQGGNTIYF
16 | TRBV7-9 | CASSLAPGSLNTEAFF
16 | TRBV27 | CASIRLRTSGRNEQFF
14 | TRBV19 | CASSPTGAGNTIYF
14 | TRBV2 | CASVRDRDTDTQYF
16 | TRBV6-5 | CASSYGAGAMNTEAFF
16 | TRBV19 | CASSIQGRAVSGELFF
14 | TRBV7-2 | CASSPTGNNQPQHF
15 | TRBV11-3 | CASSQRTGGKNIQYF
17 | TRBV5-4 | CASSSTYRPSNTGELFF
15 | TRBV13 | CASSLKGAIDQPQHF
14 | TRBV5-1 | CASSLEGPYNEQFF
15 | TRBV28 | CASSLGTGGGQPQHF
13 | TRBV7-9 | CASSSTGYNEQFF
16 | TRBV10-3 | CAISESGRGRSDTQYF
13 | TRBV29-1 | CSVDRTGGGGYTF
14 | TRBV19 | CASSIWGLDTEAFF
17 | TRBV7-2 | CASSLVPSSGPTDTQYF
16 | TRBV18 | CASYSGTPADRYEQFF
13 | TRBV11-3 | CASSRTTSYEQYF
11 | TRBV5-6 | CASTARNEQFF
15 | TRBV5-1 | CASRAAWGGKNIQYF
14 | TRBV12-5 | CASGRTGGNTEAFF
12 | TRBV21-1 | CASRSGQGEQYF
14 | TRBV7-8 | CASSSQGGTYEQYF
14 | TRBV7-3 | CASSQGNSKNEQFF
15 | TRBV6-6 | CASSYSLTSVETQYF
15 | TRBV29-1 | CSVEEPGVSTDTQYF
11 | TRBV25-1 | CASRNTGELFF
10 | TRBV6-4 | CASSPFTIYF
15 | TRBV5-1 | CASSLEVRQNTEAFF
14 | TRBV6-1 | CASSEASGGNIQYF
17 | TRBV5-4 | CASSLGLWTATNYGYTF
12 | TRBV7-9 | CASSPEADTQYF
15 | TRBV5-4 | CASSGRAASGGSQYF
15 | TRBV29-1 | CSVAGASGRGSEQYF
13 | TRBV6-5 | CASSYGTNEKLFF
12 | TRBV7-9 | CASSLDHQPQHF